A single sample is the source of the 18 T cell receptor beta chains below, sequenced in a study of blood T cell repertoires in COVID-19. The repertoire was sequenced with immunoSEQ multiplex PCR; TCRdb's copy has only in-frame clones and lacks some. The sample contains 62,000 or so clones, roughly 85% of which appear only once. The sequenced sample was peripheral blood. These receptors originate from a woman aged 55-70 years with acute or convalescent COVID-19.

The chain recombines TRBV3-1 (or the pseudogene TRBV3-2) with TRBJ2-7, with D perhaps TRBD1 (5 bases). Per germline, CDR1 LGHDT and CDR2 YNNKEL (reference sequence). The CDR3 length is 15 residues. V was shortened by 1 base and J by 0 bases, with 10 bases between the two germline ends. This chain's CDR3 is CASSQVHRSSYEQYF. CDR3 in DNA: TGTGCCAGCAGCCAAGTGCACAGGAGCTCCTACGAGCAGTACTTC.

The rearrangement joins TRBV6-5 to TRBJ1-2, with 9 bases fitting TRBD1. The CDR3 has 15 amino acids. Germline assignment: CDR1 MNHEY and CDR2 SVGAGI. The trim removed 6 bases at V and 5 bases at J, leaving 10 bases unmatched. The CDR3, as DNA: TGTGCCAGCAGGGGGACAGGGAAAGGCTTATATGGCTACACCTTC. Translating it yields CASRGTGKGLYGYTF.

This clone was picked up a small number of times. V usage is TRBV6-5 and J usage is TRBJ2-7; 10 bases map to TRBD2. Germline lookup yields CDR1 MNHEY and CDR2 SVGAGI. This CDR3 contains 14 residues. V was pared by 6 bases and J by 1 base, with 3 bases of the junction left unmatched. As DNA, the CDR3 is TGTGCCAGCAGCCGACTAGCGGGTTCCTACGAGCAGTACTTC. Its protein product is CASSRLAGSYEQYF.

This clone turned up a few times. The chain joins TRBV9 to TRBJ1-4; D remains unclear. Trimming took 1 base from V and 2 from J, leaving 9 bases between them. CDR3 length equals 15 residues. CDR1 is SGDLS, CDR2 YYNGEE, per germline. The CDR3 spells CASSVTGFTNEKLFF. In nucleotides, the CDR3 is TGTGCCAGCAGCGTAACCGGGTTTACTAATGAAAAACTGTTTTTT.

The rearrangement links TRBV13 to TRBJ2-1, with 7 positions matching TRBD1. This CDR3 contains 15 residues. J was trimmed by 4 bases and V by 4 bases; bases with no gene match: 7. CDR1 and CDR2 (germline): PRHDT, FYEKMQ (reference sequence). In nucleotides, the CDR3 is TGTGCCAGCAGCTCCCGGGACAGCACTTACAATGAGCAGTTCTTC. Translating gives CASSSRDSTYNEQFF.

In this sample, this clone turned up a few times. The CDR3 DNA sequence: TGCGCCAGCAGCCAAGATTTCCCAGGGGTTCGCACAGATACGCAGTATTTT. It specifies CASSQDFPGVRTDTQYF. The chain recombines TRBV4-1 with TRBJ2-3, with D tentatively TRBD1 (6 bases). This CDR3 region has 17 residues. Germline CDR1 and CDR2: MGHRA and YSYEKL. V was cut by 0 bases and J by 1 base, with 14 bases left in between.

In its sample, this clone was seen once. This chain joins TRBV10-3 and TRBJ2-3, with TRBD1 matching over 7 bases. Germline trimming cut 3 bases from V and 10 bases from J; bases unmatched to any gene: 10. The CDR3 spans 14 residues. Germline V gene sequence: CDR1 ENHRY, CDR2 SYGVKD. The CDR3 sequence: CAISEEGGLVSQYF. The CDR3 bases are TGTGCCATCAGTGAAGAAGGGGGCCTAGTATCGCAGTATTTT.

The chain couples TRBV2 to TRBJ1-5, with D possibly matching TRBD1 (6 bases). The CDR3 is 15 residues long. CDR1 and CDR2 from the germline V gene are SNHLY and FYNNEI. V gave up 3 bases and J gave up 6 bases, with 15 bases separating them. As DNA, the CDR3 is TGTGCCAGCAGTGATGCACAGGGACGGGTTCAGCCCCAGCATTTT. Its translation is CASSDAQGRVQPQHF.

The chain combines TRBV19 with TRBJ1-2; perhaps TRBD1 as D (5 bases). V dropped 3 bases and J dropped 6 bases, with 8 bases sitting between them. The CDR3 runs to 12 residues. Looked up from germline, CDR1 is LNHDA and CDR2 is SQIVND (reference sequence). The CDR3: CASSILGHGYTF. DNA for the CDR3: TGTGCCAGTAGTATTTTGGGGCATGGCTACACCTTC.

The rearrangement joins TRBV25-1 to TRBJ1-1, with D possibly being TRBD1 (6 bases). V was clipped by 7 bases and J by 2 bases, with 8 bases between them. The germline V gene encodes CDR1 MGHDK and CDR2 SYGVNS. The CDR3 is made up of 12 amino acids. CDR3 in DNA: TGTGCCAGCAAACAGGGAAACACTGAAGCTTTCTTT. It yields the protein CASKQGNTEAFF.

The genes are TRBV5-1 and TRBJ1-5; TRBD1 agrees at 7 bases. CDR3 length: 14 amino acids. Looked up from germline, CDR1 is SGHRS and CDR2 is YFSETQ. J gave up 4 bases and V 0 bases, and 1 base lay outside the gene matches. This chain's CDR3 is CASSLEGANQPQHF. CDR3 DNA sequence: TGCGCCAGCAGCTTGGAGGGGGCAAATCAGCCCCAGCATTTT.

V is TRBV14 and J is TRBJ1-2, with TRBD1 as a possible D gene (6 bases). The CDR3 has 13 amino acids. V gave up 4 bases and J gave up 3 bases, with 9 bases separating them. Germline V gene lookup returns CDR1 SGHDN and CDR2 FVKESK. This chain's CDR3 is CASSRRTDYGYTF. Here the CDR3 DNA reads TGTGCCAGCAGCCGTAGGACAGACTATGGCTACACCTTC.

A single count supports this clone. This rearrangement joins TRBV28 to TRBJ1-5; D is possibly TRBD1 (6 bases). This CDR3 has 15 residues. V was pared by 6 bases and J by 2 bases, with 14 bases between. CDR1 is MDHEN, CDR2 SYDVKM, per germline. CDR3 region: CASRVGGIGNQPQHF. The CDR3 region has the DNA TGTGCCAGCAGAGTAGGGGGTATTGGCAATCAGCCCCAGCATTTT.

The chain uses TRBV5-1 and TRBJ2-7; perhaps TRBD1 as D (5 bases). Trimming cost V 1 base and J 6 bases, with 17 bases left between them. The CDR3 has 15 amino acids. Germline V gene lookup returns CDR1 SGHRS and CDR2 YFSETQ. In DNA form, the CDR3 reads TGCGCCAGCAGCTTGAATGGCAGGGAAATTGGCGAGCAGTACTTC. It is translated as CASSLNGREIGEQYF. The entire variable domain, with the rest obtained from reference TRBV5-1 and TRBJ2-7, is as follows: KAGVTQTPRYLIKTRGQQVTLSCSPISGHRSVSWYQQTPGQGLQFLFEYFSETQRNKGNFPGRFSGRQFSNSRSEMNVSTLELGDSALYLCASSLNGREIGEQYFGPGTRLTVT.

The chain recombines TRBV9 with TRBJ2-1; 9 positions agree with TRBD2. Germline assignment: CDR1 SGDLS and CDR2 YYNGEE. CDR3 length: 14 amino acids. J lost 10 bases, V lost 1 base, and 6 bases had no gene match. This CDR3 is CASSVQVAGEEQFF. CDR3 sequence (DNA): TGTGCCAGCAGCGTACAGGTAGCGGGAGAAGAGCAGTTCTTC. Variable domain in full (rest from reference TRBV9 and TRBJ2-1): DSGVTQTPKHLITATGQRVTLRCSPRSGDLSVYWYQQSLDQGLQFLIQYYNGEERAKGNILERFSAQQFPDLHSELNLSSLELGDSALYFCASSVQVAGEEQFFGPGTRLTVL.

This CDR3 is CASRRDQGYTGELFF. CDR3 in DNA: TGTGCCAGCAGACGCGACCAGGGGTACACCGGGGAGCTGTTTTTT. The gene calls are TRBV7-9 and TRBJ2-2; TRBD1 might be the D (6 bases). Germline-derived CDR1 and CDR2 are SEHNR and FQNEAQ (reference sequence). Trimming removed 6 bases from V and 3 bases from J, with 14 bases in between. The CDR3 totals 15 residues.

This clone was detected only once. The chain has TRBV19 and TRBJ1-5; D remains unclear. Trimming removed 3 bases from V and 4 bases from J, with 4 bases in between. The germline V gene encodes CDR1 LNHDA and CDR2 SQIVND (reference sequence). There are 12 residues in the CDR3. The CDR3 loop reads CASSISNQPQHF. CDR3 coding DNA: TGTGCCAGTAGTATCTCTAATCAGCCCCAGCATTTT. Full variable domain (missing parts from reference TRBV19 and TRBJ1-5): DGGITQSPKYLFRKEGQNVTLSCEQNLNHDAMYWYRQDPGQGLRLIYYSQIVNDFQKGDIAEGYSVSREKKESFPLTVTSAQKNPTAFYLCASSISNQPQHFGDGTRLSIL.

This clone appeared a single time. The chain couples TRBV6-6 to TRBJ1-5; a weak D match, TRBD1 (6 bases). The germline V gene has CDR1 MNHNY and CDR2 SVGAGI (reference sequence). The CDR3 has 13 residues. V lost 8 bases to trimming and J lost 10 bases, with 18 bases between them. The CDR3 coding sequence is TGTGCCAGCCAGCGGACAGATTCCCGACCCCAGCATTTT. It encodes CASQRTDSRPQHF.